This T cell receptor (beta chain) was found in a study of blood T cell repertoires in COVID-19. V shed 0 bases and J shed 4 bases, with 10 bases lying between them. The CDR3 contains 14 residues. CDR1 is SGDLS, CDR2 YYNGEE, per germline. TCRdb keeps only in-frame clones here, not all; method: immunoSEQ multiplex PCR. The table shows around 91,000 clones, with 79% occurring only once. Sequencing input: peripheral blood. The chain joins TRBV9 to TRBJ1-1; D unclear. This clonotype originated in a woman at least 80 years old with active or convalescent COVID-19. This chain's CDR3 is CASSVVPGGTEAFF. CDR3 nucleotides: TGTGCCAGCAGCGTAGTCCCTGGCGGCACTGAAGCTTTCTTT.